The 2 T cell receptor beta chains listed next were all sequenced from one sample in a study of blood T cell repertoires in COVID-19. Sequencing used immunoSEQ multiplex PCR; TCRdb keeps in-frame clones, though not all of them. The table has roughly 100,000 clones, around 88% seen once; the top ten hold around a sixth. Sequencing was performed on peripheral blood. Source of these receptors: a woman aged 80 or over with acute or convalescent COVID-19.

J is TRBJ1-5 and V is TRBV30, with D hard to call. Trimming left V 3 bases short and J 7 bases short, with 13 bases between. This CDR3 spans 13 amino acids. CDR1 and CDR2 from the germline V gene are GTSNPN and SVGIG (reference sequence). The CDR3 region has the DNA TGTGCCTGGAGCCACGCGGTAGGCCAGCCCCAGCATTTT. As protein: CAWSHAVGQPQHF.

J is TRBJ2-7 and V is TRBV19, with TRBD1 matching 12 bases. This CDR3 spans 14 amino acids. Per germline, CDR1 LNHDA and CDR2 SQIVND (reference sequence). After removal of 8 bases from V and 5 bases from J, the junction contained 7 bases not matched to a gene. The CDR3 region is CASRGTGGKHEQYF. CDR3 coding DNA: TGTGCCAGTCGAGGGACAGGGGGCAAACACGAGCAGTACTTC.